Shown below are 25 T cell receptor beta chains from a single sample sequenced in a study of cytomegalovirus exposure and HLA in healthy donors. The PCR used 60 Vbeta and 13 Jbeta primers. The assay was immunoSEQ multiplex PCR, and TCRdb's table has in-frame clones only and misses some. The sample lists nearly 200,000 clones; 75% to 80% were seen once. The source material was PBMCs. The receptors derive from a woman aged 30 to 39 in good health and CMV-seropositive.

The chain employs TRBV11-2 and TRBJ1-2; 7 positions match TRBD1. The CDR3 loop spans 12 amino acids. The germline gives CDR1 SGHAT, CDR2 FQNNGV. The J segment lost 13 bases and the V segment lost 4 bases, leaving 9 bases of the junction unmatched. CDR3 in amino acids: CASSWGTALSTF. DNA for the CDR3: TGTGCCAGCAGCTGGGGGACAGCGCTTTCCACCTTC.

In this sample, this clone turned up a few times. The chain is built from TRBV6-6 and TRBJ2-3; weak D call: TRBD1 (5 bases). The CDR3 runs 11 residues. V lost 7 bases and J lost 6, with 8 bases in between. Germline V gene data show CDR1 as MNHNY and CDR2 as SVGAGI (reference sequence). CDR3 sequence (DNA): TGTGCCAGCACAAGGGGCGATACGCAGTATTTT. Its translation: CASTRGDTQYF.

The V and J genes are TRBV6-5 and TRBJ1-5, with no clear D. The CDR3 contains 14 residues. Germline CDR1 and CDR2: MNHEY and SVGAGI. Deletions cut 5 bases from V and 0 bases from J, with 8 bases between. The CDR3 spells CASSGGYSNQPQHF. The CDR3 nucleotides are TGTGCCAGCAGTGGCGGATATAGCAATCAGCCCCAGCATTTT.

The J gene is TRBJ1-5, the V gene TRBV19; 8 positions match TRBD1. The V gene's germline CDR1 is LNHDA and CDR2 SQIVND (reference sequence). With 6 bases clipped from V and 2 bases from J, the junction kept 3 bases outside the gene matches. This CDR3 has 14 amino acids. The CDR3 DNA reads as TGTGCCAGTAGCCCGGGACAGGGCAATCAGCCCCAGCATTTT. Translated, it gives CASSPGQGNQPQHF.

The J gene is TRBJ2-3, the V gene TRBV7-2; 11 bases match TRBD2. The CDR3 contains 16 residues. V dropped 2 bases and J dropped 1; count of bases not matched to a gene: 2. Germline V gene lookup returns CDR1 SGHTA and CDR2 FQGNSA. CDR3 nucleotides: TGTGCCAGCAGCTTAAGTAGCGGGAGGGGCACAGATACGCAGTATTTT. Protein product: CASSLSSGRGTDTQYF.

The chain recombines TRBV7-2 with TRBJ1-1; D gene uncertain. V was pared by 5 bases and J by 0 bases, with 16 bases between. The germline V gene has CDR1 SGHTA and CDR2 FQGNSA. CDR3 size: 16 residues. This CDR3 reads CASSIGRSNMNTEAFF. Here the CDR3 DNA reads TGTGCCAGCAGCATAGGACGGAGCAATATGAACACTGAAGCTTTCTTT.

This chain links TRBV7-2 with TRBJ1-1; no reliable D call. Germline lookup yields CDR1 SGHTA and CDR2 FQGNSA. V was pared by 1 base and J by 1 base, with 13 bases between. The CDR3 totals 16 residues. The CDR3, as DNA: TGTGCCAGCAGCTTAGGACCCCGGGGTGGGAACACTGAAGCTTTCTTT. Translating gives CASSLGPRGGNTEAFF.

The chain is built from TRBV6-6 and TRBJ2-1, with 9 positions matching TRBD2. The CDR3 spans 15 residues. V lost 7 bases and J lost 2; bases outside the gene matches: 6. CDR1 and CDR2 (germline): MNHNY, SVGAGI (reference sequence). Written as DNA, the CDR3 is TGTGCCAGCATTAATAGCGGGAGAGCCTACAATGAGCAGTTCTTC. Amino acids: CASINSGRAYNEQFF.

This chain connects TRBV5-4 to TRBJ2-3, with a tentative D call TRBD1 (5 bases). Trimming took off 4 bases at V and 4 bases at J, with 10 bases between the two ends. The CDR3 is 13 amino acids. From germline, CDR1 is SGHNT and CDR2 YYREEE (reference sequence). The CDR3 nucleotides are TGTGCCAGCAGCGGGGCCCCCGCAGATACGCAGTATTTT. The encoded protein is CASSGAPADTQYF.

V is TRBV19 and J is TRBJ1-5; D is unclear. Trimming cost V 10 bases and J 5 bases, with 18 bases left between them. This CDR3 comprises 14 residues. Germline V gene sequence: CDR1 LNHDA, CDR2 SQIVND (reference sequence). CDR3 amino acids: CATNSQQMHQPQHF. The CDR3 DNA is TGTGCCACCAATTCCCAACAGATGCATCAGCCCCAGCATTTT.

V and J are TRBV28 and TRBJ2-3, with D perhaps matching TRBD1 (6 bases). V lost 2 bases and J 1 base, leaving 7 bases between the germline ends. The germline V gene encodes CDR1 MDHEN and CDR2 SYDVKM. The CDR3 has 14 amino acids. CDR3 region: CASSLPGGTDTQYF. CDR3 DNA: TGTGCCAGCAGTTTACCAGGGGGCACAGATACGCAGTATTTT.

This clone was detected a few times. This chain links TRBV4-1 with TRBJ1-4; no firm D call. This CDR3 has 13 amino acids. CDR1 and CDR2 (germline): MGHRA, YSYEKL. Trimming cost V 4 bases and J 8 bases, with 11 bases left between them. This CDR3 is CASSLSPAEKLFF. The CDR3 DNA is TGCGCCAGCAGCCTAAGCCCCGCGGAAAAACTGTTTTTT.

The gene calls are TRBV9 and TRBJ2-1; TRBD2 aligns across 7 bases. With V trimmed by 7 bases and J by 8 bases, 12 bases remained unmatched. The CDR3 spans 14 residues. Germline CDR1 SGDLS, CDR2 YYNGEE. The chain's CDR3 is CASGASGPPYEQFF. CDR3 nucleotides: TGTGCCAGCGGGGCTAGCGGACCCCCCTATGAGCAGTTCTTC.

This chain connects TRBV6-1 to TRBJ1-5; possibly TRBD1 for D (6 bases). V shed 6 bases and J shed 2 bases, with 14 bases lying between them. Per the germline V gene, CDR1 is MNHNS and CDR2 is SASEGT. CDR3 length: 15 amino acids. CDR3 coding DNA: TGTGCCAGCAGATCGGGGGGCGCGGGCAATCAGCCCCAGCATTTT. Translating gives CASRSGGAGNQPQHF.

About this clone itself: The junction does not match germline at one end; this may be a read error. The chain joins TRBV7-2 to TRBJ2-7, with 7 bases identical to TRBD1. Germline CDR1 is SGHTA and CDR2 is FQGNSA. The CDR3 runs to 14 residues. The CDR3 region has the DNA TGTGCCAGCAGATTAGACAGGGATCTCTACGAGCAGTACTTC. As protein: CASRLDRDLYEQYF.

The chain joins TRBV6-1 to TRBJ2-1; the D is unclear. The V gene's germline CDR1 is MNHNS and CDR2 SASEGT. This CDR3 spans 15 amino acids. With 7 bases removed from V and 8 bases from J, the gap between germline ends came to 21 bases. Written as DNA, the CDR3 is TGTGCCAGCATCCGGCCCTCCTTTATCGCGGATGAGCAGTTCTTC. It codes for CASIRPSFIADEQFF.

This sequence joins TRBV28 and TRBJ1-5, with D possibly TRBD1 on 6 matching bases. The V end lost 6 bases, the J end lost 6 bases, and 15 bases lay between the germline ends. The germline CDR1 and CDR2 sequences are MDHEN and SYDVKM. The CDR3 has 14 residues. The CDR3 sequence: CASRRGGQGQPQHF. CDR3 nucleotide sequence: TGTGCCAGCAGGAGGGGGGGGCAAGGTCAGCCCCAGCATTTT.

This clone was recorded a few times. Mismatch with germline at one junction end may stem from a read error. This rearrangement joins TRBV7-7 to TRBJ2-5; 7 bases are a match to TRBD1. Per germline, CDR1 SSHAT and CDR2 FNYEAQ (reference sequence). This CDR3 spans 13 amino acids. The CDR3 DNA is TGTGCTAGCAGCTTAGACAGGGCGGAGACCCAGTACTTC. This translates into CASSLDRAETQYF.

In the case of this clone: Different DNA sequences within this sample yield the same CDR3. CDR3 nucleotides: TGTGCCAGCAGCACCGACAGATACAATGAGCAGTTCTTC. This gives the protein CASSTDRYNEQFF. The rearrangement links TRBV11-2 to TRBJ2-1; the D gene is possibly TRBD1 (5 bases). This CDR3 contains 13 residues. Trimming took off 5 bases at V and 4 bases at J, with 9 bases between the two ends. Looked up from germline, CDR1 is SGHAT and CDR2 is FQNNGV. The whole variable domain, filled in from reference TRBV11-2 and TRBJ2-1, reads EAGVAQSPRYKIIEKRQSVAFWCNPISGHATLYWYQQILGQGPKLLIQFQNNGVVDDSQLPKDRFSAERLKGVDSTLKIQPAKLEDSAVYLCASSTDRYNEQFFGPGTRLTVL.

CDR3 loop: CASISQGNGYTF. In DNA form, the CDR3 reads TGTGCCAGCATTTCACAGGGGAATGGCTACACCTTC. The rearrangement links TRBV2 to TRBJ1-2, with TRBD1 matching 7 bases. The germline V gene has CDR1 SNHLY and CDR2 FYNNEI. The CDR3 length is 12 residues. J was trimmed by 6 bases and V by 7 bases; bases with no gene match: 5. The complete variable domain, with remaining parts taken from reference TRBV2 and TRBJ1-2, reads EPEVTQTPSHQVTQMGQEVILRCVPISNHLYFYWYRQILGQKVEFLVSFYNNEISEKSEIFDDQFSVERPDGSNFTLKIRSTKLEDSAMYFCASISQGNGYTFGSGTRLTVV.

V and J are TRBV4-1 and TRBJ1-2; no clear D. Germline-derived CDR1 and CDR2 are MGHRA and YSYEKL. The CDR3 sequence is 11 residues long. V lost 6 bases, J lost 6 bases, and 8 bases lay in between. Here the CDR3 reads CASRSTDGYTF. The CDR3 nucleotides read TGCGCCAGCAGATCTACCGATGGCTACACCTTC.

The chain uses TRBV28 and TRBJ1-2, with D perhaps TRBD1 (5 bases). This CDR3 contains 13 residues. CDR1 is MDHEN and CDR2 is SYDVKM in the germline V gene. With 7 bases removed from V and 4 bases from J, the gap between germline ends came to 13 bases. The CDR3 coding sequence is TGTGCCAGCACCACCAGGGTCCCCTATGGCTACACCTTC. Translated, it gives CASTTRVPYGYTF.

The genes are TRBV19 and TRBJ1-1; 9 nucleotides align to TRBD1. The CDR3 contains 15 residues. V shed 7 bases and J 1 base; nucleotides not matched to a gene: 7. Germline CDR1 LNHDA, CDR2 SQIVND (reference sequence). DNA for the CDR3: TGTGCCAGTACCTTACAGGGGGCGCGGAACACTGAAGCTTTCTTT. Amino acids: CASTLQGARNTEAFF.

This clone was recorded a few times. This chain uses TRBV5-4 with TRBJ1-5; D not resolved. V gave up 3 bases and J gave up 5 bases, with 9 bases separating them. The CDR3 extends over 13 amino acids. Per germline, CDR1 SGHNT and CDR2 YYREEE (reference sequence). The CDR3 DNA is TGTGCCAGCAGCTCAGGCCCTGATCAGCCCCAGCATTTT. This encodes CASSSGPDQPQHF.

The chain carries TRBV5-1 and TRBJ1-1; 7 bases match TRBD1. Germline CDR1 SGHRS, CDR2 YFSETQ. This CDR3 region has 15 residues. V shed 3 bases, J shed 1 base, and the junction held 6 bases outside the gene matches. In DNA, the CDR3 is TGCGCCAGCAGCTGGGGCAGGACAGGGAACACTGAAGCTTTCTTT. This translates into CASSWGRTGNTEAFF.